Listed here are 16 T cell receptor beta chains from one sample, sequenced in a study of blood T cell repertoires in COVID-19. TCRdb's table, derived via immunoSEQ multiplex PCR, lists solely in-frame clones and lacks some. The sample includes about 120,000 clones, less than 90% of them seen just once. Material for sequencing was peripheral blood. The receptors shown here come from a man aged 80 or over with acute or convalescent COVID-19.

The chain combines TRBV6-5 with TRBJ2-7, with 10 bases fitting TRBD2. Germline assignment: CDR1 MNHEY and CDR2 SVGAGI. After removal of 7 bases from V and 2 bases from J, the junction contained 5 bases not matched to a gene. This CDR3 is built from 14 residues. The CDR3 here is CASIRTSGPYEQYF. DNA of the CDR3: TGTGCCAGCATCAGGACTAGCGGACCCTACGAGCAGTACTTC.

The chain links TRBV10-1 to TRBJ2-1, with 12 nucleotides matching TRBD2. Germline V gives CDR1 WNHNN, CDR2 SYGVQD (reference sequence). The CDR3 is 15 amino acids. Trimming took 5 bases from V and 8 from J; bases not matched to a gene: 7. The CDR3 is CASSQRTSGADEQFF. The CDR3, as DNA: TGCGCCAGCAGTCAGAGGACTAGCGGGGCCGATGAGCAGTTCTTC.

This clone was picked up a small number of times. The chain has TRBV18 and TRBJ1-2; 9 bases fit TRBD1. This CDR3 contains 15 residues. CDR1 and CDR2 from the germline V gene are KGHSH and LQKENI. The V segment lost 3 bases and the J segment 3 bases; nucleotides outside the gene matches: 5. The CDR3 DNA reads TGTGCCAGCTCACCGCAACAGGGGGCCGACTATGGCTACACCTTC. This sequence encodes CASSPQQGADYGYTF.

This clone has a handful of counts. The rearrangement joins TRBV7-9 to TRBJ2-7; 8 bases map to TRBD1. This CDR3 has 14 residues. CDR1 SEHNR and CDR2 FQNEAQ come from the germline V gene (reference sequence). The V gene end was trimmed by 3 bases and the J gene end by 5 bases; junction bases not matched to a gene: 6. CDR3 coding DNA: TGTGCCAGCAGCTTTACAGGGGGATTGGACGAGCAGTACTTC. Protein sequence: CASSFTGGLDEQYF. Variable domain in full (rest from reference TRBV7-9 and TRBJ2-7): DTGVSQNPRHKITKRGQNVTFRCDPISEHNRLYWYRQTLGQGPEFLTYFQNEAQLEKSRLLSDRFSAERPKGSFSTLEIQRTEQGDSAMYLCASSFTGGLDEQYFGPGTRLTVT.

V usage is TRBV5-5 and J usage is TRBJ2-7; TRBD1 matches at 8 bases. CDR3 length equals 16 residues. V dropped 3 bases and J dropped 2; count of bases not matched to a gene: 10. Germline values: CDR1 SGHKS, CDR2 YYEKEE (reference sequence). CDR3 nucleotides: TGTGCCAGCAGCTCGACAGGGGATGTTTATACCTACGAGCAGTACTTC. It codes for CASSSTGDVYTYEQYF.

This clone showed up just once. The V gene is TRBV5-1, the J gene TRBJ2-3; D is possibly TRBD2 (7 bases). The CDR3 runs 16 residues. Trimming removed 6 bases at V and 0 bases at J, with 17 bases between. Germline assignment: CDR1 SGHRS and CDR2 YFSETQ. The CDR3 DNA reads TGCGCCAGCACCCGAGGCGGGGGCGGGAGCACAGATACGCAGTATTTT. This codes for CASTRGGGGSTDTQYF.

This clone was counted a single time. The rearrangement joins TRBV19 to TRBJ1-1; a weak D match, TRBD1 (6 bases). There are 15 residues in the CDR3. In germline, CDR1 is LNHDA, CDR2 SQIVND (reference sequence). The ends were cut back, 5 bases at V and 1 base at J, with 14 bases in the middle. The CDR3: CASSLRTAANTEAFF. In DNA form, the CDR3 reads TGTGCCAGTAGTCTTCGGACAGCCGCGAACACTGAAGCTTTCTTT.

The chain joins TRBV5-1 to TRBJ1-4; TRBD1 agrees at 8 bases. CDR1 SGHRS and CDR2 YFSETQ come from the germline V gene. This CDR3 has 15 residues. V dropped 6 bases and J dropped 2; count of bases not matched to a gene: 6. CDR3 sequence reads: CASTRQGSTNEKLFF. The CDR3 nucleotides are TGCGCCAGCACCCGACAGGGGTCGACTAATGAAAAACTGTTTTTT.

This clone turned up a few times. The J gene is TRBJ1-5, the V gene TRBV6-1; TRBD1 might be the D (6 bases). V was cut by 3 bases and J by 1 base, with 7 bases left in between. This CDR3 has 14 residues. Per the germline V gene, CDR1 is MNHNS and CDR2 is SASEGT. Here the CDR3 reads CASSDGQSNQPQHF. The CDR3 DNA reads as TGTGCCAGCAGTGACGGACAGAGCAATCAGCCCCAGCATTTT.

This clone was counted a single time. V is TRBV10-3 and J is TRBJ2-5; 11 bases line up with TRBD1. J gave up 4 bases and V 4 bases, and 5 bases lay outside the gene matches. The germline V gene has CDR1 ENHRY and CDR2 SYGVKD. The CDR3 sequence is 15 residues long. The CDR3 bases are TGTGCCATCAGTGCGAGGACAGGGGGCCGAGAGACCCAGTACTTC. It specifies CAISARTGGRETQYF.

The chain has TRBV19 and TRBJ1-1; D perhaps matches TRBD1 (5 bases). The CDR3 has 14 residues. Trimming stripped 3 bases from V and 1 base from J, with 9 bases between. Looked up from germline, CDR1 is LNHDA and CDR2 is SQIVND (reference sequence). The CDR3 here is CASSIGGKNTEAFF. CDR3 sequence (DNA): TGTGCCAGTAGTATTGGGGGGAAGAACACTGAAGCTTTCTTT.

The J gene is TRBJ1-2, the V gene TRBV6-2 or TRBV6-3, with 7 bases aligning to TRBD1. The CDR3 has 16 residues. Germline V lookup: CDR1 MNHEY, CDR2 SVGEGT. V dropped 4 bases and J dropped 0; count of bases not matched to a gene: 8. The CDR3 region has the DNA TGTGCCAGCAGTTCCCGGGACAGACCTACTAACTATGGCTACACCTTC. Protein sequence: CASSSRDRPTNYGYTF.

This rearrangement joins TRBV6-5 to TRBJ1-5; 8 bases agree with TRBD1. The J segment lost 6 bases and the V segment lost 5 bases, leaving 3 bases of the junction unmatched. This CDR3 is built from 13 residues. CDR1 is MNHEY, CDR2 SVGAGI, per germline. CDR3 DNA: TGTGCCAGCAGTATCCAGGGGGCTCAGCCCCAGCATTTT. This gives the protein CASSIQGAQPQHF.

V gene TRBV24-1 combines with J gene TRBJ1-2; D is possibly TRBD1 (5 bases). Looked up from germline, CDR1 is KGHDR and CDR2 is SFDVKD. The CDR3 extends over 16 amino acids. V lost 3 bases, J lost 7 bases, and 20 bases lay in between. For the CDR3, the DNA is TGTGCCACCAGTGATAATTCTGGAGGGACGTTCGGTGGCTACACCTTC. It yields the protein CATSDNSGGTFGGYTF.

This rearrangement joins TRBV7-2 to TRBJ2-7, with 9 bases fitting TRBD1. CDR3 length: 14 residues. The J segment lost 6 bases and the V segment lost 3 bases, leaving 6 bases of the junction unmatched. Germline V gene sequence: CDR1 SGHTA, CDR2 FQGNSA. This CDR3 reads CASSLGQGGIEQYF. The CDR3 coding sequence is TGTGCCAGCAGCTTGGGACAGGGAGGCATCGAGCAGTACTTC.

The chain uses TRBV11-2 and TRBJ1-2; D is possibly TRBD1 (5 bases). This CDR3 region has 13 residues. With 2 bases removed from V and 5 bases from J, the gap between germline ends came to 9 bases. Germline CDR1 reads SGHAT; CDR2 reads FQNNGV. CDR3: CASSLSQGYGYTF. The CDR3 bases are TGTGCCAGCAGCTTAAGTCAGGGATATGGCTACACCTTC.